This note documents a single T cell receptor beta chain sequence. The antigen remains unidentified. This CDR3 is built from 20 residues. Germline lookup yields CDR1 LGHNA and CDR2 YNFKEQ. The V and J ends lost 3 bases and 3 bases, in that order; junction bases with no gene match: 17. The sample comes from a study of shared clonotypes between healthy human individuals. Study results and caveats: The authors sampled blood alone, and tissue repertoires likely differ. Sequencing depth was expected to affect clonotype sharing among donors.

Using immunoSEQ multiplex PCR, the repertoire was profiled, and TCRdb retains in-frame clones only, with some absent. The sample consists of approximately 470,000 clones, roughly 80% of them appearing once. This receptor was obtained from a woman aged 40 to 49 in good health. Some clones in this sample may be carry-over from other donors' samples. The sequencing sample was made of PBMCs. This sequence joins TRBV4-2 and TRBJ2-2, with 9 bases aligning to TRBD1. CDR3 sequence reads: CASSQLLYGTGRSDTGELFF. Written as DNA, the CDR3 is TGTGCCAGCAGCCAGCTCCTCTACGGGACAGGGAGATCGGACACCGGGGAGCTGTTTTTT.